One TCR beta chain is described in this entry. Donors came from a validation cohort of some 130 subjects, distinct from the first 666-subject cohort. Method: immunoSEQ multiplex PCR; TCRdb's copy keeps in-frame clones and lacks some. The table records 200,000 to 250,000 clones, approximately 83% of them present only once. This CDR3 has 13 amino acids. The V end was cut by 5 bases, the J end by 1 base, with 8 bases between. Germline V gene lookup returns CDR1 SGHAT and CDR2 FQNNGV. These data belong to a study of cytomegalovirus exposure and HLA in healthy donors. The sample consisted of PBMCs. The TCR originated in a woman in her 30s in good health and CMV-seropositive. The J gene is TRBJ1-2, the V gene TRBV11-2, with D possibly being TRBD1 (5 bases). CDR3 bases: TGTGCCAGCAGCCGGGGCCTTAACTATGGCTACACCTTC. It specifies CASSRGLNYGYTF.